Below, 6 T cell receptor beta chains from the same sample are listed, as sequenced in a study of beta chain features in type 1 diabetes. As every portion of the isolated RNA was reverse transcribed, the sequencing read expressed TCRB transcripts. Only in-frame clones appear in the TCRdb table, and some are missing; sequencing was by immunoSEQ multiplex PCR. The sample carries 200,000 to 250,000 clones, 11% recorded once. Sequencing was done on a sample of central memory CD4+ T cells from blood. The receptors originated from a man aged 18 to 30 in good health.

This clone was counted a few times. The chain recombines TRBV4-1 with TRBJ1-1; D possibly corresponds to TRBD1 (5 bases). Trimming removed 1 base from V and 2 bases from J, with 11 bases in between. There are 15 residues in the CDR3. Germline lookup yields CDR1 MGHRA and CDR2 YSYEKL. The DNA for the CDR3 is TGCGCCAGCAGCCAAGGGACACAACTTAACACTGAAGCTTTCTTT. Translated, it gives CASSQGTQLNTEAFF.

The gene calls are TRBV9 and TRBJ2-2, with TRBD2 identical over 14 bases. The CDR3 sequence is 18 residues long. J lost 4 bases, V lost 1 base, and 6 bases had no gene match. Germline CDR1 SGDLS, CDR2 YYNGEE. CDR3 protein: CASSVLGLAGVGTGELFF. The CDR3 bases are TGTGCCAGCAGCGTACTGGGACTAGCGGGAGTGGGCACCGGGGAGCTGTTTTTT.

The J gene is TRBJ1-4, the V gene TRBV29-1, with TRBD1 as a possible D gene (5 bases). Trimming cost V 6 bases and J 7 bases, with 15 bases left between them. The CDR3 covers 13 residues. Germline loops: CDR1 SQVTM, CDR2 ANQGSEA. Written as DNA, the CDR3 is TGCAGCGTAGGACAAACCGGAGGTGAAAAACTGTTTTTT. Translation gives CSVGQTGGEKLFF.

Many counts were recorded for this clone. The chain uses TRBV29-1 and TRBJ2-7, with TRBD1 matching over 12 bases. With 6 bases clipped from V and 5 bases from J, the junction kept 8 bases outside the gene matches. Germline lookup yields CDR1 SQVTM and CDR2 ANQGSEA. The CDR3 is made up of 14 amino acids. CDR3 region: CSVTPGQGADEQYF. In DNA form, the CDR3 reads TGCAGCGTGACTCCGGGACAGGGGGCCGACGAGCAGTACTTC.

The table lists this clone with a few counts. The CDR3 loop reads CARRLGGTRASYEQYF. CDR3 sequence (DNA): TGTGCAAGGCGCTTAGGGGGGACTAGGGCGAGCTACGAGCAGTACTTC. This sequence joins TRBV12-2 and TRBJ2-7; the table's D call TRBD2 went unverified against the DNA. TRBV12-2 is marked as a pseudogene. This CDR3 is 16 amino acids long.

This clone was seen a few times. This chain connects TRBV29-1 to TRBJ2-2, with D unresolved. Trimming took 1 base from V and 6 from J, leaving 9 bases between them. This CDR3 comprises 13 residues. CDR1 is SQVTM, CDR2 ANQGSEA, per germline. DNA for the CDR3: TGCAGCGTTGAAGCCAGGAAGGCCGGGGAGCTGTTTTTT. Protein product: CSVEARKAGELFF.